The 5 T cell receptor beta chains reported below all come from one sample, sequenced in a study of graft-versus-host responses after intestinal transplantation. Their recognized antigens are unknown. The table came from immunoSEQ multiplex PCR; TCRdb's copy has only in-frame clones and leaves some out. The repertoire holds nearly 110,000 clones, roughly 90% seen once, with less than 0.8% in the top ten. Specimen: unstimulated CD4+ T cells sorted from spleen or lymph node cells, collected before transplant. These receptor sequences come from a human donor who was the organ donor for an intestinal transplant.

The V call is TRBV6-6, the J call TRBJ1-1; D is unclear. With 2 bases removed from V and 0 bases from J, the gap between germline ends came to 10 bases. Germline assignment: CDR1 MNHNY and CDR2 SVGAGI (reference sequence). The CDR3 length is 15 residues. CDR3 loop: CASSYRPLLNTEAFF. In nucleotides, the CDR3 is TGTGCCAGCAGTTACCGTCCTCTCTTGAACACTGAAGCTTTCTTT.

This clone was counted only a few times. As DNA, the CDR3 is TGCGCCAGCAGCGGAACGCCGGGACTACAAATCGGGGAGCTGTTTTTT. Residues: CASSGTPGLQIGELFF. The rearrangement uses TRBV5-1 and TRBJ2-2, with 7 bases that match TRBD2. The CDR3 loop spans 16 amino acids. CDR1 and CDR2 from the germline V gene are SGHRS and YFSETQ. The V and J ends lost 4 bases and 7 bases, in that order; junction bases with no gene match: 13.

The genes are TRBV2 and TRBJ2-2; 12 bases line up with TRBD2. The CDR3 has 15 amino acids. Germline V gene sequence: CDR1 SNHLY, CDR2 FYNNEI. Losses at the gene ends were 1 base for V and 6 bases for J; bases not matched to a gene: 0. The CDR3 DNA reads TGTGCCAGCAGTGAAGGACTAGCGGGAGCCGGGGAGCTGTTTTTT. Translation: CASSEGLAGAGELFF.

The V gene is TRBV19, the J gene TRBJ2-7; the match to TRBD2 covers 9 bases. The CDR3 totals 15 residues. V lost 5 bases, J lost 1 base, and 6 bases stayed unmatched. Germline V lookup: CDR1 LNHDA, CDR2 SQIVND (reference sequence). This CDR3 is CASSARGGASYEQYF. The DNA for the CDR3 is TGTGCCAGTAGTGCTCGCGGGGGGGCTTCCTACGAGCAGTACTTC.

The chain links TRBV7-9 to TRBJ2-5; D not resolved. The CDR3 is made up of 13 amino acids. Germline V gene sequence: CDR1 SEHNR, CDR2 FQNEAQ (reference sequence). Trimming left V 1 base short and J 1 base short, with 4 bases between. The CDR3 DNA reads as TGTGCCAGCAGCTTAGGGGGCCAAGAGACCCAGTACTTC. This gives the protein CASSLGGQETQYF. Using reference TRBV7-9 and TRBJ2-5 for the parts outside the CDR3, the full variable domain is DTGVSQNPRHKITKRGQNVTFRCDPISEHNRLYWYRQTLGQGPEFLTYFQNEAQLEKSRLLSDRFSAERPKGSFSTLEIQRTEQGDSAMYLCASSLGGQETQYFGPGTRLLVL.